The 14 T cell receptor beta chains in this list originate from one sample, sequenced in a study of cytomegalovirus exposure and HLA in healthy donors (TCRdb year 2017). The library was generated by the immunoSEQ multiplex PCR assay. The multiplex PCR relied on a mix of 60 forward primers for TCR Vbeta segments and 13 reverse primers for TCR Jbeta segments. This immuneACCESS table, as held by TCRdb, lists in-frame sequences with V and J called but not all clones. Of the missing ones, under half trace to an unresolved V gene in checked studies; the others have no known cause. For this sample the table gives 100,000 to 150,000 clones, of which 78% were detected only once. The ten largest clones represent 1.4% to 1.5% of the sample. The sample was PBMCs. These receptors came from a female donor in good health and CMV-seronegative.

The chain recombines TRBV2 with TRBJ2-3, with 7 positions matching TRBD2. Unmatched junction bases numbered 9, after V lost 7 bases and J lost 2 bases. CDR1 and CDR2 (germline): SNHLY, FYNNEI. This CDR3 contains 15 residues. The CDR3 DNA follows: TGTGCCAGCATACGGGTTCTAGCGGACACAGATACGCAGTATTTT. Translating gives CASIRVLADTDTQYF.

The chain combines TRBV7-6 with TRBJ2-1, with 8 bases that match TRBD2. CDR1 is SGHVS and CDR2 is FNYEAQ in the germline V gene. The CDR3 contains 15 residues. V was clipped by 2 bases and J by 12 bases; unmatched bases: 12. This chain's CDR3 is CASSLNGAGGLGQFF. The CDR3, as DNA: TGTGCCAGCAGCTTAAACGGGGCGGGAGGCCTTGGGCAGTTCTTC.

The gene calls are TRBV4-3 and TRBJ1-2, with D perhaps TRBD1 (5 bases). This CDR3 spans 16 amino acids. Germline CDR1 and CDR2: LGHNA and YSLEER. V dropped 0 bases and J dropped 3 bases, with 14 bases sitting between them. CDR3 bases: TGCGCCAGCAGCCAAGATCGGAGGGGCGCTGACTATGGCTACACCTTC. The encoded protein is CASSQDRRGADYGYTF.

The J gene is TRBJ2-2, the V gene TRBV2, with no clear D. The V gene lost 8 bases and the J gene lost 3 bases, with 4 bases spanning the gap. CDR1 is SNHLY, CDR2 FYNNEI, per germline. CDR3 size: 11 residues. The CDR3 sequence is CASSYTGELFF. The CDR3 coding sequence is TGTGCCAGCTCTTACACCGGGGAGCTGTTTTTT.

This clone was counted a few times. The chain uses TRBV6-1 and TRBJ2-3, with D possibly being TRBD2 (6 bases). The CDR3 is made up of 14 amino acids. Germline V gene data show CDR1 as MNHNS and CDR2 as SASEGT. V was shortened by 0 bases and J by 6 bases, with 10 bases between the two germline ends. CDR3 DNA sequence: TGTGCCAGCAGTGAAGCGGGAGGTAGGGATACGCAGTATTTT. This encodes CASSEAGGRDTQYF.

The chain joins TRBV30 to TRBJ2-1, with TRBD2 matching over 8 bases. Germline V lookup: CDR1 GTSNPN, CDR2 SVGIG (reference sequence). The CDR3 is 14 residues long. The V segment lost 4 bases and the J segment 7 bases; nucleotides outside the gene matches: 9. This CDR3 is CAWNLLAATNEQFF. CDR3 DNA sequence: TGTGCCTGGAATCTACTAGCGGCAACAAATGAGCAGTTCTTC.

This chain links TRBV7-2 with TRBJ2-2; 9 bases are shared with TRBD2. Germline loops: CDR1 SGHTA, CDR2 FQGNSA. V shed 3 bases, J shed 6 bases, and the junction held 5 bases outside the gene matches. The CDR3 consists of 15 residues. The CDR3 sequence: CASSFYSGSAGELFF. For the CDR3, the DNA is TGTGCCAGCAGCTTCTATAGCGGGAGCGCCGGGGAGCTGTTTTTT.

V usage is TRBV11-2 and J usage is TRBJ1-2, with 8 bases identical to TRBD1. Germline V CDR1 and CDR2: SGHAT, FQNNGV. This CDR3 is 16 amino acids long. Trimming removed 4 bases from V and 4 bases from J; junction bases left unmatched: 11. CDR3 nucleotides: TGTGCCAGCAGCTCCGATGGGACAGGTTTAACCTATGGCTACACCTTC. Its translation is CASSSDGTGLTYGYTF.

The DNA for the CDR3 is TGCGCCAGCAGCCAATCGGCAGGGGGGAACTATGGCTACACCTTC. Translating gives CASSQSAGGNYGYTF. This sequence joins TRBV4-3 and TRBJ1-2, with TRBD1 matching 7 bases. In germline, CDR1 is LGHNA, CDR2 YSLEER. J was trimmed by 2 bases and V by 2 bases; bases with no gene match: 5. The CDR3 is 15 amino acids.

The table lists this clone with a few counts. The rearrangement uses TRBV19 and TRBJ1-2; TRBD1 agrees at 7 bases. Unmatched junction bases numbered 11, after V lost 10 bases and J lost 0 bases. CDR3 size: 15 residues. Germline-derived CDR1 and CDR2 are LNHDA and SQIVND (reference sequence). The CDR3 region has the DNA TGTGCCATCAGCGGTACGGGACAGCCTAACTATGGCTACACCTTC. Protein sequence: CAISGTGQPNYGYTF.

The chain carries TRBV10-3 and TRBJ1-2; 7 bases fit TRBD1. The length of the CDR3 is 12 residues. J was trimmed by 4 bases and V by 6 bases; bases with no gene match: 2. The germline CDR1 and CDR2 sequences are ENHRY and SYGVKD. The CDR3 nucleotides are TGTGCCATCAGAGGGGACAGCTATGGCTACACCTTC. Translation: CAIRGDSYGYTF.

V gene TRBV5-4 combines with J gene TRBJ2-7; D perhaps matches TRBD2 (6 bases). The CDR3 sequence is 15 residues long. Germline CDR1 SGHNT, CDR2 YYREEE (reference sequence). V was pared by 4 bases and J by 6 bases, with 20 bases between. CDR3 region: CASSPWGGSGFEQYF. CDR3 bases: TGTGCCAGCAGCCCTTGGGGAGGTAGCGGCTTCGAGCAGTACTTC.

The V and J genes are TRBV7-2 and TRBJ1-2; a weak D match, TRBD1 (5 bases). There are 13 residues in the CDR3. V was shortened by 5 bases and J by 7 bases, with 14 bases between the two germline ends. Germline V gene sequence: CDR1 SGHTA, CDR2 FQGNSA. The CDR3 protein is CASSERGRLGYTF. Written as DNA, the CDR3 is TGTGCCAGCAGCGAAAGGGGCAGGCTTGGCTACACCTTC. The whole variable domain, remainder taken from reference TRBV7-2 and TRBJ1-2, is GAGVSQSPSNKVTEKGKDVELRCDPISGHTALYWYRQSLGQGLEFLIYFQGNSAPDKSGLPSDRFSAERTGGSVSTLTIQRTQQEDSAVYLCASSERGRLGYTFGSGTRLTVV.

The chain is built from TRBV29-1 and TRBJ1-2, with 10 bases identical to TRBD1. V gave up 6 bases and J gave up 4 bases; unmatched junction bases: 5. Germline V gives CDR1 SQVTM, CDR2 ANQGSEA. This CDR3 is 13 amino acids long. The CDR3 loop reads CSVGTGDGYGYTF. Written as DNA, the CDR3 is TGCAGCGTGGGGACAGGGGATGGCTATGGCTACACCTTC. Supplemented by reference TRBV29-1 and TRBJ1-2, the full variable domain reads SAVISQKPSRDICQRGTSLTIQCQVDSQVTMMFWYRQQPGQSLTLIATANQGSEATYESGFVIDKFPISRPNLTFSTLTVSNMSPEDSSIYLCSVGTGDGYGYTFGSGTRLTVV.